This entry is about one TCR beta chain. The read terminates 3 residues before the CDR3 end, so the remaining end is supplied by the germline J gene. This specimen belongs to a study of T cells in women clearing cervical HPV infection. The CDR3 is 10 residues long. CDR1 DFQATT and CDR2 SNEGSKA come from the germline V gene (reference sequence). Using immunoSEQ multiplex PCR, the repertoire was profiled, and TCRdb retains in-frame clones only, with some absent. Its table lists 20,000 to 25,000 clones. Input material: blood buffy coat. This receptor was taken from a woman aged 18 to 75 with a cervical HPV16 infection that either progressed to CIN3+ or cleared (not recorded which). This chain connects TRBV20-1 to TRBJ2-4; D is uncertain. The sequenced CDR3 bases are TGCAGTGCTAGAGATCGGTAT. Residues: CSARDRY. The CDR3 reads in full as CSARDRYQYF.